Included here is one TCR beta chain sequence, with context. Its antigen is currently unknown. ViraFEST used viral peptide pools to expand antigen-specific CD4+ T cells before sequencing. Isolating CD4+ T cells followed approximately 11 days of culture. Confirmation by PCR established that the person had SARS-CoV-2 infection between March and December 2020. A density of fewer than 2.5 million PBMC per well was used; these cells were cultured with roughly 10 IU/ml IL-2 and around 10 ug/ml peptides. This sample is drawn from a study of vaccination effects on CD4 cells after COVID-19. Assay used: immunoSEQ multiplex PCR; TCRdb lists only in-frame clones, some missing. This sample has about 24,000 clones, with approximately 76% found just once. The sequence was obtained from a human donor who had a prior SARS-CoV-2 infection. Sample: CD4+ T cells from PBMCs cultured with SARS-CoV-2 spike peptides, taken before COVID-19 vaccination.

CDR3 in DNA: TGTGCCAGCAGCTTAGATGGGTTCTCGGAGACCCAGTACTTC. It encodes CASSLDGFSETQYF. This rearrangement joins TRBV7-2 to TRBJ2-5; no definite D call. Germline V CDR1 and CDR2: SGHTA, FQGNSA. The ends were cut back, 1 base at V and 5 bases at J, with 11 bases in the middle. This CDR3 is 14 amino acids long.